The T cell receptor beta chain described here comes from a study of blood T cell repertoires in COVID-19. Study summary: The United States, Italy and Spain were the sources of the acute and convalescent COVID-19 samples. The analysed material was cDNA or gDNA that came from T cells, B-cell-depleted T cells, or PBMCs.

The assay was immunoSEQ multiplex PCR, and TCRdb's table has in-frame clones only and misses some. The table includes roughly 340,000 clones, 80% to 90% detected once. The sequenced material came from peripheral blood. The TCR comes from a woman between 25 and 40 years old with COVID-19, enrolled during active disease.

The CDR3 DNA is TGTGCCACCAGCAGTGGGACTAGCGGCAACACAGATACGCAGTATTTT. It is translated as CATSSGTSGNTDTQYF. The chain carries TRBV15 and TRBJ2-3; 11 bases are shared with TRBD2. The V gene's germline CDR1 is LNHNV and CDR2 YYDKDF (reference sequence). Losses at the gene ends were 3 bases for V and 2 bases for J; bases not matched to a gene: 4. The CDR3 has 16 residues.